This T cell receptor beta chain derives from a study of graft-versus-host responses after intestinal transplantation. About the research overall: Transplants were multivisceral, liver-intestinal, or isolated intestinal. Study-wide findings and caveats: The recipient marrow held GvH clones, and some of them showed up first in ileum or blood. High graft-versus-host to host-versus-graft T cell clonal ratios marked allografts of patients with graft-donor macrochimerism.

As regards this clone: The antigen remains undetermined.

The assay was immunoSEQ multiplex PCR, and TCRdb's table has in-frame clones only and misses some. The sample yields some 130,000 clones, around 93% seen once. J gave up 6 bases and V 2 bases, and 7 bases lay outside the gene matches. The CDR3 consists of 15 residues. Germline V gene lookup returns CDR1 SGHNT and CDR2 YENEEA. This receptor was obtained from a human donor who received an intestinal transplant. This rearrangement joins TRBV11-3 to TRBJ2-3, with 8 bases identical to TRBD2. Material: unstimulated CD4+ T cells sorted from spleen or lymph node cells, obtained before intestinal transplant. CDR3 bases: TGTGCCAGCAGCTTAACTAGCGGCCCCGCGGATACGCAGTATTTT. Residues: CASSLTSGPADTQYF.